Below are 24 T cell receptor beta chains sequenced from a single sample in a study of cytomegalovirus exposure and HLA in healthy donors. Primers included in the PCR were 60 Vbeta and 13 Jbeta primers. This table comes from immunoSEQ multiplex PCR, and its TCRdb copy is limited to in-frame clones, with some not included. The sample records tens of thousands of clones, more than 55% being singletons. What was sequenced was PBMCs. The receptors come from a man aged 60-69 years in good health and CMV-seropositive.

The rearrangement uses TRBV2 and TRBJ2-7, with 11 nucleotides matching TRBD2. V trimming: 10 bases; J trimming: 1 base; junction bases outside the gene matches: 3. Germline V gene sequence: CDR1 SNHLY, CDR2 FYNNEI. The CDR3 loop spans 13 amino acids. The CDR3 DNA is TGTGCCATAACTAGCGGGGGTTCCTACGAGCAGTACTTC. It specifies CAITSGGSYEQYF.

With respect to this clone: The junction departs from germline at one end; a sequencing error may be responsible. The same CDR3 is also encoded by other DNA sequences in this sample. The J gene is TRBJ2-7, the V gene TRBV5-1, with D tentatively TRBD2 (5 bases). The CDR3 totals 14 residues. The V gene's germline CDR1 is SGHRS and CDR2 YFSETQ. CDR3 in DNA: TGCGCCAGCAGCTCCGTCGGAGGAGTCAACGAGCAGTACTTT. Protein product: CASSSVGGVNEQYF.

As for this clone: Mismatch with germline at one junction end may stem from a read error. The gene calls are TRBV10-2 and TRBJ2-7; D is perhaps TRBD1 (5 bases). The CDR3 has 12 amino acids. Germline CDR1 reads WSHSY; CDR2 reads SAAADI. The CDR3 region is CASSDHQGPSDF. Written as DNA, the CDR3 is TGCGCCAGCAGTGACCACCAGGGTCCTTCAGACTTC.

The chain is built from TRBV30 and TRBJ1-4, with 7 bases aligning to TRBD1. Germline values: CDR1 GTSNPN, CDR2 SVGIG (reference sequence). The CDR3 runs 14 residues. Trimming removed 1 base from V and 6 bases from J; junction bases left unmatched: 5. As DNA, the CDR3 is TGTGCCTGGAGTGAGGGACAGCTGGATGAAAAACTGTTTTTT. Amino acids: CAWSEGQLDEKLFF. Together with reference TRBV30 and TRBJ1-4, the CDR3 gives the full variable domain: SQTIHQWPATLVQPVGSPLSLECTVEGTSNPNLYWYRQAAGRGLQLLFYSVGIGQISSEVPQNLSASRPQDRQFILSSKKLLLSDSGFYLCAWSEGQLDEKLFFGSGTQLSVL.

The chain carries TRBV7-9 and TRBJ1-2; D is perhaps TRBD1 (5 bases). This CDR3 spans 12 amino acids. CDR1 is SEHNR and CDR2 is FQNEAQ in the germline V gene (reference sequence). V lost 3 bases to trimming and J lost 4 bases, with 6 bases between them. For the CDR3, the DNA is TGTGCCAGCAGCTTCGACAGCTATGGCTACACCTTC. Encoded protein: CASSFDSYGYTF.

This clone has a handful of counts. This sequence joins TRBV28 and TRBJ1-6; D unresolved. The V gene's germline CDR1 is MDHEN and CDR2 SYDVKM. The CDR3 contains 14 residues. Trimming shortened V by 2 bases and J by 5 bases, and 7 bases separated the two germline ends. The CDR3 here is CASSLRRDNSPLHF. CDR3 nucleotide sequence: TGTGCCAGCAGTTTAAGACGGGATAATTCACCCCTCCACTTT.

This clone came up a few times. The chain combines TRBV6-5 with TRBJ1-5; TRBD1 is a possible D gene (5 bases). The ends were cut back, 6 bases at V and 3 bases at J, with 15 bases in the middle. CDR3 length: 15 amino acids. Looked up from germline, CDR1 is MNHEY and CDR2 is SVGAGI. The CDR3 spells CASSRGTANNQPQHF. Here the CDR3 DNA reads TGTGCCAGCAGCCGCGGGACGGCTAACAATCAGCCCCAGCATTTT.

Only one count was recorded for this clone. CDR3 coding DNA: TGTGCCAGCAGTATTACAGGGTTCCGCGAGACCCAGTACTTC. Amino acids: CASSITGFRETQYF. V and J are TRBV28 and TRBJ2-5, with D tentatively TRBD1 (6 bases). V lost 5 bases, J lost 5 bases, and 15 bases lay in between. Per germline, CDR1 MDHEN and CDR2 SYDVKM. This CDR3 contains 14 residues.

This clone was detected once. The chain uses TRBV28 and TRBJ2-7; the D is unclear. The V end lost 3 bases, the J end lost 9 bases, and 9 bases lay between the germline ends. This CDR3 is built from 11 residues. The V gene's germline CDR1 is MDHEN and CDR2 SYDVKM. The chain's CDR3 is CASSFETRQYF. Here the CDR3 DNA reads TGTGCCAGCAGTTTTGAAACGAGGCAGTACTTC.

The chain recombines TRBV7-2 with TRBJ2-3; D might be TRBD2 (5 bases). This CDR3 region has 14 residues. V lost 1 base and J lost 5, with 10 bases in between. CDR1 is SGHTA and CDR2 is FQGNSA in the germline V gene. CDR3 protein: CASSLDLAVDTQYF. The CDR3 nucleotides are TGTGCCAGCAGCTTAGATCTAGCAGTAGATACGCAGTATTTT.

The chain recombines TRBV10-3 with TRBJ2-2; the match to TRBD1 covers 11 bases. The CDR3 sequence is 16 residues long. V was pared by 4 bases and J by 3 bases, with 4 bases of the junction left unmatched. Germline lookup yields CDR1 ENHRY and CDR2 SYGVKD. The CDR3 DNA reads as TGTGCCATCAGTGCCGGGACAGGGGGTTACACCGGGGAGCTGTTTTTT. Protein product: CAISAGTGGYTGELFF.

In DNA, the CDR3 is TGTGCCAGTAGTATAAGAGGCGCCTACAATGAGCAGTTCTTC. Its protein is CASSIRGAYNEQFF. This rearrangement joins TRBV19 to TRBJ2-1; D not certain. Deletions cut 2 bases from V and 2 bases from J, with 7 bases between. The germline CDR1 and CDR2 sequences are LNHDA and SQIVND (reference sequence). This CDR3 comprises 14 residues.

This clone was observed a handful of times. The rearrangement joins TRBV19 to TRBJ2-7; weak D call: TRBD2 (6 bases). The germline V gene has CDR1 LNHDA and CDR2 SQIVND (reference sequence). This CDR3 spans 15 amino acids. V shed 5 bases and J shed 2 bases, with 16 bases lying between them. CDR3 residues: CASSPGTGYAYEQYF. In DNA form, the CDR3 reads TGTGCCAGTAGTCCCGGGACTGGATATGCCTACGAGCAGTACTTC.

The V gene is TRBV6-1, the J gene TRBJ1-2; TRBD1 matches at 8 bases. Germline CDR1 reads MNHNS; CDR2 reads SASEGT. V was pared by 8 bases and J by 2 bases, with 7 bases of the junction left unmatched. This CDR3 is 14 amino acids long. The DNA for the CDR3 is TGTGCCAGCCGTCGGACAGGGCGGAACTATGGCTACACCTTC. It specifies CASRRTGRNYGYTF.

This clone was counted a single time. V is TRBV28 and J is TRBJ2-3; 7 nucleotides match TRBD2. CDR1 and CDR2 (germline): MDHEN, SYDVKM. After removal of 3 bases from V and 5 bases from J, the junction contained 8 bases not matched to a gene. This CDR3 region has 15 residues. CDR3 sequence reads: CASSLTAGVGDTQYF. CDR3 DNA sequence: TGTGCCAGCAGTTTGACGGCGGGAGTTGGAGATACGCAGTATTTT.

This rearrangement joins TRBV29-1 to TRBJ1-6; D gene ambiguous. The germline V gene encodes CDR1 SQVTM and CDR2 ANQGSEA. The CDR3 is 13 residues long. The V gene lost 5 bases and the J gene lost 5 bases, with 10 bases spanning the gap. The chain's CDR3 is CSVQQSDNSPLHF. In DNA, the CDR3 is TGCAGCGTTCAACAGTCGGATAATTCACCCCTCCACTTT.

This clone was seen a few times. The chain links TRBV4-3 to TRBJ2-3; tentative D call: TRBD1 (6 bases). Germline assignment: CDR1 LGHNA and CDR2 YSLEER. The CDR3 is made up of 14 amino acids. V was clipped by 4 bases and J by 4 bases, with 12 bases between them. In nucleotides, the CDR3 is TGCGCCAGCAGCCCTCTACCAGGGGCAGATACGCAGTATTTT. Translation gives CASSPLPGADTQYF.

The chain recombines TRBV11-3 with TRBJ2-1, with a weak D call TRBD2 (6 bases). The V end was cut by 5 bases, the J end by 2 bases, with 13 bases between. CDR3 size: 15 residues. The germline V gene has CDR1 SGHNT and CDR2 YENEEA. The CDR3 nucleotides read TGTGCCAGCAGCCCCGGACTATCCGCCTACAATGAGCAGTTCTTC. It encodes CASSPGLSAYNEQFF.

The V call is TRBV6-5, the J call TRBJ1-2; D gene unclear. V lost 0 bases and J 4 bases, leaving 12 bases between the germline ends. Looked up from germline, CDR1 is MNHEY and CDR2 is SVGAGI. The CDR3 contains 15 residues. The CDR3 nucleotides are TGTGCCAGCAGTTACTCGACAAGTTTTTTCTATGGCTACACCTTC. Its protein product is CASSYSTSFFYGYTF.

The V gene is TRBV5-1, the J gene TRBJ2-5; 16 bases fit TRBD2. This CDR3 spans 19 amino acids. V shed 3 bases, J shed 2 bases, and the junction held 10 bases outside the gene matches. The germline V gene has CDR1 SGHRS and CDR2 YFSETQ. The CDR3 DNA follows: TGCGCCAGCAGCTCCTCCGGGACTAGCGGGAGGGCCAGTCAAGAGACCCAGTACTTC. Translating it yields CASSSSGTSGRASQETQYF.

This clone showed up just once. The CDR3 bases are TGTGCCAGCAGTGAACGGGGAACTGAAGCTTTCTTT. Translating it yields CASSERGTEAFF. J is TRBJ1-1 and V is TRBV6-1; D ambiguous. CDR1 and CDR2 (germline): MNHNS, SASEGT. The CDR3 consists of 12 residues. Trimming took off 2 bases at V and 5 bases at J, with 6 bases between the two ends.

This chain joins TRBV28 and TRBJ2-7, with TRBD1 as a possible D gene (5 bases). Germline V lookup: CDR1 MDHEN, CDR2 SYDVKM. CDR3 length: 16 residues. Trimming took off 6 bases at V and 3 bases at J, with 21 bases between the two ends. CDR3 coding DNA: TGTGCCAGCAGGTCAAGTGGGGCATCCTCCTACTACGAGCAGTACTTC. The encoded protein is CASRSSGASSYYEQYF.

The chain uses TRBV7-8 and TRBJ2-1; D is possibly TRBD2 (6 bases). Trimming removed 5 bases at V and 5 bases at J, with 13 bases between. Germline lookup yields CDR1 SGHVS and CDR2 FQNEAQ. This CDR3 is 14 amino acids long. CDR3 amino acids: CASSLGSIHNEQFF. The CDR3 DNA is TGTGCCAGCAGCCTCGGGAGTATCCACAATGAGCAGTTCTTC.

The chain combines TRBV6-5 with TRBJ1-2; the match to TRBD1 covers 8 bases. The length of the CDR3 is 13 residues. With 7 bases clipped from V and 4 bases from J, the junction kept 5 bases outside the gene matches. Germline lookup yields CDR1 MNHEY and CDR2 SVGAGI. The CDR3 here is CASKPGGSYGYTF. The CDR3 DNA reads as TGTGCCAGCAAACCAGGGGGCTCCTATGGCTACACCTTC.